One and the same sample provided the 22 T cell receptor beta chains below, sequenced in a study of beta chain features in type 1 diabetes. The sequenced template was cDNA made from the entire isolated RNA. TCRdb keeps only in-frame clones here, not all; method: immunoSEQ multiplex PCR. Seen here are 10,000 to 15,000 clones, about 49% observed once, and the top ten hold about 0.93%. The sequenced sample was stem cell memory CD4+ T cells from blood. These receptors originate from a man aged 18 to 30 in good health.

The chain has TRBV7-6 and TRBJ2-3; 8 nucleotides align to TRBD2. CDR1 is SGHVS, CDR2 FNYEAQ, per germline. V was clipped by 3 bases and J by 2 bases; unmatched bases: 7. CDR3 length: 16 amino acids. In DNA, the CDR3 is TGTGCCAGCAGCTTCCGACTAGCGAGCGACACAGATACGCAGTATTTT. Translation: CASSFRLASDTDTQYF.

V usage is TRBV7-8 and J usage is TRBJ2-3; D is undetermined. The ends were cut back, 1 base at V and 3 bases at J, with 5 bases in the middle. CDR1 is SGHVS and CDR2 is FQNEAQ in the germline V gene. There are 13 residues in the CDR3. DNA of the CDR3: TGTGCCAGCAGCTTAGGGGCGACAGATACGCAGTATTTT. It encodes CASSLGATDTQYF.

This sequence joins TRBV6-6 and TRBJ2-6; D is unclear. Germline loops: CDR1 MNHNY, CDR2 SVGAGI (reference sequence). V lost 7 bases, J lost 4 bases, and 5 bases lay in between. The CDR3 runs 12 residues. The CDR3 loop is CASNQGANVLTF. As DNA, the CDR3 is TGTGCCAGCAACCAGGGGGCCAACGTCCTGACTTTC.

The V gene is TRBV19, the J gene TRBJ2-7; D uncertain. CDR3 length equals 15 residues. Germline V lookup: CDR1 LNHDA, CDR2 SQIVND (reference sequence). The V end was cut by 2 bases, the J end by 2 bases, with 13 bases between. CDR3 sequence: CASSIMVGATYEQYF. CDR3 bases: TGTGCCAGTAGTATAATGGTAGGAGCAACCTACGAGCAGTACTTC.

This clone was seen more than once but under ten times. The chain combines TRBV5-4 with TRBJ1-1; D unresolved. Germline-derived CDR1 and CDR2 are SGHNT and YYREEE (reference sequence). V was clipped by 6 bases and J by 0 bases, with 6 bases between them. The length of the CDR3 is 12 residues. In DNA, the CDR3 is TGTGCCAGCACCAATTTGAACACTGAAGCTTTCTTT. Amino acid sequence: CASTNLNTEAFF.

The J gene is TRBJ1-5, the V gene TRBV28, with D unresolved. The V gene lost 2 bases and the J gene lost 3 bases, with 11 bases spanning the gap. This CDR3 is 15 amino acids long. CDR1 and CDR2 (germline): MDHEN, SYDVKM. CDR3 bases: TGTGCCAGCAGTTTAGGAGGGTCCCTCAATCAGCCCCAGCATTTT. Amino acid sequence: CASSLGGSLNQPQHF.

The chain links TRBV6-1 to TRBJ1-2; TRBD1 matches at 8 bases. The CDR3 loop spans 15 amino acids. Germline loops: CDR1 MNHNS, CDR2 SASEGT. V was clipped by 2 bases and J by 2 bases; unmatched bases: 4. The CDR3 sequence is CASSESTGGNYGYTF. The CDR3 DNA reads as TGTGCCAGCAGTGAATCTACAGGGGGGAACTATGGCTACACCTTC.

The genes are TRBV7-8 and TRBJ2-5, with TRBD1 as a possible D gene (5 bases). Germline V gives CDR1 SGHVS, CDR2 FQNEAQ. Trimming pared 5 bases from V and 1 base from J, leaving 11 bases between. The CDR3 is 14 amino acids. The CDR3 is CASSPTETQETQYF. In DNA form, the CDR3 reads TGTGCCAGCAGCCCGACAGAAACCCAAGAGACCCAGTACTTC.

V is TRBV7-3 and J is TRBJ2-3; a possible D gene is TRBD1 (5 bases). The CDR3 is 15 residues long. The germline V gene encodes CDR1 SGHTA and CDR2 FQGTGA. The germline V and J ends were trimmed by 1 base and 0 bases, with 8 bases remaining between them. The CDR3 protein is CASSLIAGSTDTQYF. As DNA, the CDR3 is TGTGCCAGCAGCTTAATAGCAGGGAGCACAGATACGCAGTATTTT.

The V gene is TRBV7-2, the J gene TRBJ2-3; TRBD1 is a possible D gene (6 bases). Germline CDR1 reads SGHTA; CDR2 reads FQGNSA. The CDR3 length is 15 residues. V was trimmed by 4 bases and J by 1 base, leaving 12 bases between them. The CDR3 DNA is TGTGCCAGCAGCTCCCAGGGGTTGCGCACAGATACGCAGTATTTT. This sequence encodes CASSSQGLRTDTQYF.

This clone showed up just once. V usage is TRBV4-3 and J usage is TRBJ1-3, with a weak D call TRBD1 (5 bases). The germline V and J ends were trimmed by 0 bases and 0 bases, with 18 bases remaining between them. The germline V gene encodes CDR1 LGHNA and CDR2 YSLEER. The CDR3 has 19 amino acids. CDR3 sequence: CASSQEGPGGAASGNTIYF. For the CDR3, the DNA is TGCGCCAGCAGCCAAGAAGGCCCGGGGGGAGCCGCCTCTGGAAACACCATATATTTT.

This chain links TRBV2 with TRBJ2-2; a weak D match, TRBD1 (6 bases). The germline gives CDR1 SNHLY, CDR2 FYNNEI. V lost 6 bases and J lost 6, with 14 bases in between. This CDR3 is 14 amino acids long. CDR3 sequence reads: CASRAGAVPGELFF. Written as DNA, the CDR3 is TGTGCCAGCAGGGCAGGGGCGGTCCCCGGGGAGCTGTTTTTT. The variable domain in full, with the rest retrieved from reference TRBV2 and TRBJ2-2, is EPEVTQTPSHQVTQMGQEVILRCVPISNHLYFYWYRQILGQKVEFLVSFYNNEISEKSEIFDDQFSVERPDGSNFTLKIRSTKLEDSAMYFCASRAGAVPGELFFGEGSRLTVL.

This clone was observed a handful of times. The chain links TRBV30 to TRBJ2-3; TRBD2 aligns across 9 bases. CDR3 length: 15 residues. Germline CDR1 is GTSNPN and CDR2 is SVGIG (reference sequence). J gave up 4 bases and V 2 bases, and 7 bases lay outside the gene matches. CDR3: CAWSPGGGAPDTQYF. The CDR3 bases are TGTGCCTGGAGTCCTGGCGGGGGGGCCCCAGATACGCAGTATTTT.

This clone has more than one count but fewer than ten. V usage is TRBV7-2 and J usage is TRBJ2-3; no reliable D call. The germline gives CDR1 SGHTA, CDR2 FQGNSA. The V gene lost 3 bases and the J gene lost 5 bases, with 6 bases spanning the gap. The CDR3 is 12 amino acids. In DNA form, the CDR3 reads TGTGCCAGCAGCTTGAGAGAAGATACGCAGTATTTT. Translation: CASSLREDTQYF.

This sequence joins TRBV5-1 and TRBJ2-7; D gene uncertain. The CDR3 sequence is 13 residues long. Germline V CDR1 and CDR2: SGHRS, YFSETQ. V lost 2 bases and J lost 0, with 6 bases in between. CDR3 sequence reads: CASSLTSSYEQYF. DNA of the CDR3: TGCGCCAGCAGCTTAACCAGCTCCTACGAGCAGTACTTC.

The V gene is TRBV7-2, the J gene TRBJ2-3; D remains unclear. Germline values: CDR1 SGHTA, CDR2 FQGNSA. This CDR3 is built from 12 residues. V was shortened by 5 bases and J by 4 bases, with 7 bases between the two germline ends. CDR3 nucleotide sequence: TGTGCCAGCAGCACAGAAGCAGATACGCAGTATTTT. Translating gives CASSTEADTQYF. The complete variable domain, with remaining parts taken from reference TRBV7-2 and TRBJ2-3, reads GAGVSQSPSNKVTEKGKDVELRCDPISGHTALYWYRQSLGQGLEFLIYFQGNSAPDKSGLPSDRFSAERTGGSVSTLTIQRTQQEDSAVYLCASSTEADTQYFGPGTRLTVL.

The chain combines TRBV19 with TRBJ2-1, with 9 bases fitting TRBD1. Trimming took 7 bases from V and 6 from J; bases not matched to a gene: 1. The CDR3 totals 12 residues. The germline gives CDR1 LNHDA, CDR2 SQIVND (reference sequence). The CDR3 protein is CASMGQGNEQFF. The CDR3, as DNA: TGTGCCAGTATGGGACAGGGCAATGAGCAGTTCTTC. The full variable domain, in which reference TRBV19 and TRBJ2-1 provide the parts outside the CDR3, is DGGITQSPKYLFRKEGQNVTLSCEQNLNHDAMYWYRQDPGQGLRLIYYSQIVNDFQKGDIAEGYSVSREKKESFPLTVTSAQKNPTAFYLCASMGQGNEQFFGPGTRLTVL.

The chain employs TRBV11-2 and TRBJ2-7; 11 bases are shared with TRBD2. The CDR3 has 15 amino acids. The germline CDR1 and CDR2 sequences are SGHAT and FQNNGV. J was trimmed by 2 bases and V by 2 bases; bases with no gene match: 2. The CDR3 nucleotides read TGTGCCAGCAGCTTATTAGCGGGGGGGACCTACGAGCAGTACTTC. Translation gives CASSLLAGGTYEQYF.

V usage is TRBV5-4 and J usage is TRBJ2-7; 7 positions match TRBD2. CDR3 length equals 15 residues. Germline CDR1 SGHNT, CDR2 YYREEE (reference sequence). V trimming: 0 bases; J trimming: 3 bases; junction bases outside the gene matches: 6. The CDR3 region has the DNA TGTGCCAGCAGCTTGGGGGGGACTACCAACTACGAGCAGTACTTC. It specifies CASSLGGTTNYEQYF.

This clone has just a few counts. The chain is built from TRBV25-1 and TRBJ2-6; a weak D match, TRBD1 (8 bases). V lost 7 bases, J lost 2 bases, and 18 bases lay in between. This CDR3 region has 17 residues. Germline CDR1 reads MGHDK; CDR2 reads SYGVNS. The chain's CDR3 is CASMRGQGAPGANVLTF. In DNA form, the CDR3 reads TGTGCCAGCATGCGGGGGCAGGGGGCGCCTGGGGCCAACGTCCTGACTTTC.

The chain joins TRBV2 to TRBJ1-2, with TRBD1 identical over 7 bases. The CDR3 length is 12 residues. Germline values: CDR1 SNHLY, CDR2 FYNNEI. The junction had 0 bases not matched to a gene; V was cut back by 3 bases and J by 5 bases. The CDR3 DNA reads as TGTGCCAGCAGTGAGGGACAGTATGGCTACACCTTC. Amino acid sequence: CASSEGQYGYTF.

V usage is TRBV7-6 and J usage is TRBJ2-5, with TRBD2 identical over 7 bases. This CDR3 comprises 14 residues. Germline V gene data show CDR1 as SGHVS and CDR2 as FNYEAQ. After removal of 0 bases from V and 3 bases from J, the junction contained 1 base not matched to a gene. CDR3 protein: CASSLAGGEETQYF. The CDR3 DNA reads as TGTGCCAGCAGCTTAGCGGGGGGGGAAGAGACCCAGTACTTC.